One sample yielded the 25 T cell receptor beta chains listed below, sequenced in a study of monozygotic twins with inflammatory bowel disease. No DNA is given; TCRdb re-called the 5' RACE reads and lists each CDR3 protein once. Here the sample table reports approximately 300,000 distinct CDR3 sequences. The sequencing input was blood. All receptors come from a human donor with ulcerative colitis or Crohn's disease, or a healthy co-twin of an affected twin (not recorded which).

The CDR3 is CSARDGRTPYGYTF. V is TRBV20-1 and J is TRBJ1-2. Germline loops: CDR1 DFQATT, CDR2 SNEGSKA (reference sequence). The CDR3 is 14 residues long.

The rearrangement links TRBV6-1 to TRBJ2-1; TCRdb calls TRBD2, which cannot be checked without DNA. CDR1 is MNHNS and CDR2 is SASEGT in the germline V gene. The CDR3 sequence is 14 residues long. CDR3 residues: CASGPAGGLNEQFF.

This chain links TRBV4-3 with TRBJ1-1. This CDR3 is built from 14 residues. The germline CDR1 and CDR2 sequences are LGHNA and YSLEER. Here the CDR3 reads CASSLGLMNTEAFF.

The V and J genes are TRBV7-9 and TRBJ1-1; TCRdb names TRBD1, which stays unverified in the absence of DNA. The germline V gene encodes CDR1 SEHNR and CDR2 FQNEAQ (reference sequence). This CDR3 spans 15 amino acids. CDR3 sequence: CASSLSTGGGTEAFF.

The chain links TRBV7-8 to TRBJ2-1; the TCRdb D gene call, TRBD2, has no DNA to confirm it. Germline V lookup: CDR1 SGHVS, CDR2 FQNEAQ. This CDR3 is built from 17 residues. This CDR3 reads CASSKKRGLAGGNEQFF.

J is TRBJ1-1 and V is TRBV20-1. The CDR3 runs 13 residues. Germline V gene lookup returns CDR1 DFQATT and CDR2 SNEGSKA (reference sequence). The CDR3 region is CSAPRDLRTEAFF.

V gene TRBV12-3 or TRBV12-4 combines with J gene TRBJ2-1; TCRdb's assignment of TRBD1 cannot be checked, as there is no DNA. This CDR3 is 15 amino acids long. The CDR3 sequence is CASSYGQGFRNEQFF.

The genes are TRBV29-1 and TRBJ2-1; the TCRdb call, TRBD1, lacks DNA for checking. This CDR3 is 13 amino acids long. CDR1 is SQVTM, CDR2 ANQGSEA, per germline. CDR3 protein: CSVGETGGNEQFF.

This sequence joins TRBV2 and TRBJ2-1; TCRdb names TRBD1, which stays unverified in the absence of DNA. CDR1 and CDR2 from the germline V gene are SNHLY and FYNNEI. The CDR3 runs 15 residues. CDR3: CASSADRDAYNEQFF.

V gene TRBV4-2 combines with J gene TRBJ1-5. Germline V gene sequence: CDR1 LGHNA, CDR2 YNFKEQ. This CDR3 is 15 amino acids long. This CDR3 reads CASSQDAGRNQPQHF.

V is TRBV6-2 or TRBV6-3 and J is TRBJ2-1. Germline V gives CDR1 MNHEY, CDR2 SVGEGT. The CDR3 sequence is 17 residues long. The CDR3 reads CASSGLDSNHEQNEQFF.

The chain joins TRBV19 to TRBJ2-7. Germline-derived CDR1 and CDR2 are LNHDA and SQIVND (reference sequence). The CDR3 runs 14 residues. CDR3 in amino acids: CASSISESGNEQYF.

The chain is built from TRBV6-4 and TRBJ2-1; TCRdb lists TRBD2, though no DNA is available to test this call. This CDR3 region has 15 residues. Germline CDR1 reads MRHNA; CDR2 reads SNTAGT. CDR3 amino acids: CASSDSTRENNEQFF.

The rearrangement links TRBV24-1 to TRBJ2-7; checking the TCRdb D call of TRBD1 is not possible without DNA. In germline, CDR1 is KGHDR, CDR2 SFDVKD. The CDR3 contains 12 residues. The CDR3 is CATSDGDREQYF.

The CDR3 spells CAISAGTGDEQYF. V and J are TRBV10-3 and TRBJ2-7; lacking DNA, the TRBD1 call made by TCRdb goes unchecked. Looked up from germline, CDR1 is ENHRY and CDR2 is SYGVKD. This CDR3 has 13 residues.

The genes are TRBV20-1 and TRBJ2-7. The CDR3 length is 12 residues. Germline lookup yields CDR1 DFQATT and CDR2 SNEGSKA (reference sequence). The CDR3 sequence is CSARVLSYEQYF.

The V gene is TRBV7-2, the J gene TRBJ2-1; the TCRdb D gene call, TRBD2, has no DNA to confirm it. Germline loops: CDR1 SGHTA, CDR2 FQGNSA. CDR3 length equals 15 residues. CDR3 sequence: CASSLASGIYNEQFF.

The J gene is TRBJ2-7, the V gene TRBV7-2. The germline CDR1 and CDR2 sequences are SGHTA and FQGNSA. This CDR3 spans 13 amino acids. This CDR3 is CASSSWGPYEQYF.

The rearrangement joins TRBV4-3 to TRBJ2-7; without DNA, the TCRdb call of TRBD2 cannot be checked. Germline V gene lookup returns CDR1 LGHNA and CDR2 YSLEER. This CDR3 has 16 residues. The CDR3 spells CASSQDPGTSGYEQYF.

The rearrangement joins TRBV19 to TRBJ1-1. Germline V lookup: CDR1 LNHDA, CDR2 SQIVND (reference sequence). The CDR3 is 13 amino acids. The chain's CDR3 is CASSITRDSEAFF.

This chain uses TRBV28 with TRBJ1-1; as DNA is missing, the TRBD1 call by TCRdb cannot be tested. Germline V gene lookup returns CDR1 MDHEN and CDR2 SYDVKM. The CDR3 runs 13 residues. The CDR3 sequence is CASSGGTGKVAFF. Filled out from reference TRBV28 and TRBJ1-1, the complete variable domain reads DVKVTQSSRYLVKRTGEKVFLECVQDMDHENMFWYRQDPGLGLRLIYFSYDVKMKEKGDIPEGYSVSREKKERFSLILESASTNQTSMYLCASSGGTGKVAFFGQGTRLTVV.

This sequence joins TRBV6-5 and TRBJ1-1. This CDR3 is built from 13 residues. Germline CDR1 is MNHEY and CDR2 is SVGAGI. Here the CDR3 reads CASSRSFTTEAFF.

The chain links TRBV6-1 to TRBJ1-2; checking the TCRdb D call of TRBD1 is not possible without DNA. The CDR3 spans 13 residues. CDR1 is MNHNS and CDR2 is SASEGT in the germline V gene. CDR3 residues: CASSGHRVVGYTF.

V and J are TRBV4-2 and TRBJ2-7. The length of the CDR3 is 14 residues. CDR1 and CDR2 (germline): LGHNA, YNFKEQ. CDR3 residues: CASSQDLSSYEQYF.

The J gene is TRBJ1-5, the V gene TRBV28; the TCRdb D gene call, TRBD1, has no DNA to confirm it. This CDR3 is 14 amino acids long. Germline V CDR1 and CDR2: MDHEN, SYDVKM. The CDR3 loop reads CASSSNRVGQPQHF.